This T cell receptor beta chain is drawn from a study of blood T cell repertoires in COVID-19. Across the whole study: Acute and convalescent COVID-19 samples came from the United States, Italy and Spain. PBMCs, B-cell-depleted T cells, or T cells provided the cDNA or gDNA that made up the material.

This study enrolled people aged 18 to 89 from about two dozen US geographic areas. The CDR3 runs 14 residues. Germline CDR1 and CDR2: MNHEY and SMNVEV (reference sequence). Trimming at V came to 5 bases and at J to 3 bases, leaving 4 bases not matched to a gene. This clone was found many times. Authors' processing steps: By means of reference gene primer amplification, nucleated cell counts were estimated. Libraries were prepared by immunoSEQ multiplex PCR; TCRdb keeps only in-frame clonotypes and omits some of them. V, J and clone size derive from that table, while D and trimming were established from the DNA sequence. The repertoire holds 300,000 to 400,000 clones, with 88% as singletons.

Input material: PBMCs or T cells enriched from blood (not recorded which). The gene calls are TRBV27 and TRBJ1-2, with 9 bases lining up with TRBD1. This receptor was identified in a woman aged 30 to 39 with acute COVID-19. In DNA, the CDR3 is TGTGCCAGCAGTCCGGACAGGGGTGACTATGGCTACACCTTC. Its protein product is CASSPDRGDYGYTF.